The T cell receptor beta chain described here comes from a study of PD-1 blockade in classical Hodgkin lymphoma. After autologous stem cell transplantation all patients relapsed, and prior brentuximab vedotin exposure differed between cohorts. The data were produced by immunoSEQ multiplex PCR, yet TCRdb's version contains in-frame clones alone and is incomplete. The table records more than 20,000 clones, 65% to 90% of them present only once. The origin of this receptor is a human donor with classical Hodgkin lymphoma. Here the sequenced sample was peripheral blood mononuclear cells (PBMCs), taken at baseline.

In DNA form, the CDR3 reads TGCGCCAGCAGCATCGGGACAGGGACAGAGACCCAGTACTTC. It is translated as CASSIGTGTETQYF. V usage is TRBV5-1 and J usage is TRBJ2-5; TRBD1 agrees at 9 bases. The CDR3 loop spans 14 amino acids. Germline values: CDR1 SGHRS, CDR2 YFSETQ. The V segment lost 4 bases and the J segment 4 bases; nucleotides outside the gene matches: 5.